A single sample gave rise to the 10 T cell receptor beta chains below, sequenced in a study of control samples from healthy donors and cancer patients. Libraries were prepared by immunoSEQ multiplex PCR; TCRdb keeps only in-frame clonotypes and omits some of them. The sample holds 100,000 to 150,000 clones, roughly 92% seen once. The sequencing input was PBMCs. The source of these receptors is an elderly man with head and neck cancer.

In this sample, this clone turned up once. The genes are TRBV2 and TRBJ2-7; D is uncertain. V lost 5 bases, J lost 3 bases, and 5 bases lay in between. CDR3 size: 11 residues. Germline-derived CDR1 and CDR2 are SNHLY and FYNNEI. The chain's CDR3 is CASSSSYEQYF. Here the CDR3 DNA reads TGTGCCAGCAGTTCTAGCTACGAGCAGTACTTC. The full variable domain, its missing parts supplied by reference TRBV2 and TRBJ2-7, is EPEVTQTPSHQVTQMGQEVILRCVPISNHLYFYWYRQILGQKVEFLVSFYNNEISEKSEIFDDQFSVERPDGSNFTLKIRSTKLEDSAMYFCASSSSYEQYFGPGTRLTVT.

The chain recombines TRBV3-1 (or the pseudogene TRBV3-2) with TRBJ2-5; 13 nucleotides line up with TRBD2. Germline V gene lookup returns CDR1 LGHDT and CDR2 YNNKEL (reference sequence). The CDR3 sequence is 16 residues long. Germline trimming cut 4 bases from V and 3 bases from J; bases unmatched to any gene: 5. The CDR3 sequence is CASSRRTSGGEETQYF. CDR3 nucleotide sequence: TGTGCCAGCAGCCGCAGGACTAGCGGGGGCGAAGAGACCCAGTACTTC.

This clone was observed a single time. The rearrangement uses TRBV7-7 and TRBJ2-5; D unresolved. The germline gives CDR1 SSHAT, CDR2 FNYEAQ (reference sequence). The CDR3 extends over 13 amino acids. V gave up 1 base and J gave up 3 bases, with 6 bases separating them. CDR3 loop: CASSLDWEETQYF. CDR3 coding DNA: TGTGCCAGCAGCTTAGACTGGGAAGAGACCCAGTACTTC.

The CDR3 DNA sequence: TGCGCCAGCAGCCAGGTGTTGGGGGTCGAGGGGGACTTCTACGAGCAGTACTTC. It specifies CASSQVLGVEGDFYEQYF. This chain joins TRBV4-1 and TRBJ2-7; D possibly uses TRBD1 or TRBD2 (6 bases each). This CDR3 is 18 amino acids long. Germline CDR1 reads MGHRA; CDR2 reads YSYEKL. V lost 3 bases to trimming and J lost 3 bases, with 24 bases between them.

V is TRBV3-1 (or the pseudogene TRBV3-2) and J is TRBJ2-7, with D hard to call. The V end lost 0 bases, the J end lost 7 bases, and 25 bases lay between the germline ends. Germline V gene sequence: CDR1 LGHDT, CDR2 YNNKEL (reference sequence). This CDR3 is 18 amino acids long. CDR3 DNA sequence: TGTGCCAGCAGCCAAGACCCCTCACAGAGCCCCTTTACCTTGGAGCAGTACTTC. Amino acids: CASSQDPSQSPFTLEQYF.

The gene calls are TRBV19 and TRBJ2-5; 10 nucleotides match TRBD2. This CDR3 is built from 14 residues. The trim removed 4 bases at V and 5 bases at J, leaving 4 bases unmatched. Per germline, CDR1 LNHDA and CDR2 SQIVND (reference sequence). CDR3 sequence reads: CASSTSGGAETQYF. The CDR3 nucleotides are TGTGCCAGTAGTACGAGCGGGGGGGCCGAGACCCAGTACTTC.

V is TRBV19 and J is TRBJ1-1; 11 bases line up with TRBD1. The CDR3 has 15 amino acids. CDR1 and CDR2 from the germline V gene are LNHDA and SQIVND (reference sequence). Trimming took 4 bases from V and 11 from J; bases not matched to a gene: 12. DNA of the CDR3: TGTGCCAGTAGTAGGACGGGACAGGGGGACGGTGGGGCTTTCTTT. Encoded protein: CASSRTGQGDGGAFF. The full variable domain, rest sourced from reference TRBV19 and TRBJ1-1, is DGGITQSPKYLFRKEGQNVTLSCEQNLNHDAMYWYRQDPGQGLRLIYYSQIVNDFQKGDIAEGYSVSREKKESFPLTVTSAQKNPTAFYLCASSRTGQGDGGAFFGQGTRLTVV.

The chain combines TRBV30 with TRBJ1-1; perhaps TRBD1 as D (6 bases). CDR1 is GTSNPN and CDR2 is SVGIG in the germline V gene (reference sequence). Trimming cost V 5 bases and J 9 bases, with 16 bases left between them. This CDR3 region has 12 residues. The CDR3 nucleotides read TGTGCCTGGGAGGACAGAGCAAGGAAAGCTTTCTTT. Amino acids: CAWEDRARKAFF.

This clone was counted only a few times. J is TRBJ1-1 and V is TRBV19; weak D call: TRBD1 (6 bases). The CDR3 covers 15 residues. Germline loops: CDR1 LNHDA, CDR2 SQIVND (reference sequence). V lost 4 bases, J lost 4 bases, and 16 bases lay in between. CDR3 in DNA: TGTGCCAGTAGTACCAACTACAGGGTTGCCACTGAAGCTTTCTTT. This sequence encodes CASSTNYRVATEAFF.

The chain joins TRBV30 to TRBJ1-4; D unclear. The CDR3 runs to 13 residues. The V gene lost 0 bases and the J gene lost 4 bases, with 6 bases spanning the gap. CDR1 and CDR2 from the germline V gene are GTSNPN and SVGIG (reference sequence). CDR3 loop: CAWSVGLNEKLFF. CDR3 sequence (DNA): TGTGCCTGGAGTGTAGGCCTTAATGAAAAACTGTTTTTT. Looking up the rest from reference TRBV30 and TRBJ1-4 gives the full variable domain: SQTIHQWPATLVQPVGSPLSLECTVEGTSNPNLYWYRQAAGRGLQLLFYSVGIGQISSEVPQNLSASRPQDRQFILSSKKLLLSDSGFYLCAWSVGLNEKLFFGSGTQLSVL.